The source of this T cell receptor (beta chain) is a study of T cells in Graves' hyperthyroidism and ophthalmopathy. Background on the study: Specimen type is peripheral blood, collected at initial diagnosis prior to any treatment.

From RNA transcripts, TCR beta CDR3 regions were amplified. With the HTBI primer set, the TCR CDR3 went through a first round of RT-PCR. MiXCR was run by TCRdb on the multiplex PCR reads, yielding one entry per CDR3 protein. Altogether about 640,000 distinct CDR3 sequences are present, around 21% being singletons, with the ten largest covering under 35%. This clonotype was counted ten times or more. Germline V gene data show CDR1 as MGHRA and CDR2 as YSYEKL. The length of the CDR3 is 14 residues. The V gene lost 0 bases and the J gene lost 8 bases, with 10 bases spanning the gap. The specimen was blood. The clonotype comes from a man under 40 with Graves' ophthalmopathy. The chain carries TRBV4-1 and TRBJ1-4, with unresolved D. The CDR3 loop reads CASSQEGLREKLFF. The CDR3 coding sequence is TGCGCCAGCAGCCAAGAGGGATTGAGGGAAAAACTGTTTTTT.